This T cell receptor (beta chain) appears in the sequencing data of a study of Ad26.COV2.S vaccination and SARS-CoV-2 variants. Whole-study context: Enrollment placed the donor in the COV1001 Ad26.COV2.S trial arm. By the intramuscular route, Ad26.COV2.S was given once, or twice 56 days apart.

Produced via immunoSEQ multiplex PCR; TCRdb's table is partial and in-frame only. The table shows 350,000 to 550,000 clones, with roughly 89% occurring only once. As to this clone: Its antigen remains unidentified.

Whole-study findings and limits: Greater spike-specific TCR breadth was seen in vaccine recipients than in placebo recipients.

Treatment reported: roughly 19 received Ad26.COV2.S at low or high dose, single or two shots; about 5 received placebo; per-sample allocation not given. Following the first vaccine or placebo injection, samples were taken on day 63. This person who donated was an adult of 18-55 years in Boston. Trimming took 5 bases from V and 5 from J, leaving 15 bases between them. The CDR3 is 14 amino acids. CDR1 is SGHRS and CDR2 is YFSETQ in the germline V gene. The rearrangement joins TRBV5-1 to TRBJ2-3; the D is unclear. This sequence originates from a person between 18 and 59 years old who received the Ad26.COV2.S COVID-19 vaccine or a placebo. The source material was peripheral blood, sampled in a trial of Ad26.COV2.S vaccine versus placebo. CDR3 region: CASSHQDLLDTQYF. CDR3 in DNA: TGCGCCAGCAGTCACCAGGATCTGCTAGATACGCAGTATTTT. The variable domain in full, completed from reference TRBV5-1 and TRBJ2-3, reads KAGVTQTPRYLIKTRGQQVTLSCSPISGHRSVSWYQQTPGQGLQFLFEYFSETQRNKGNFPGRFSGRQFSNSRSEMNVSTLELGDSALYLCASSHQDLLDTQYFGPGTRLTVL.